This TCR beta chain appears in the sequencing data of a study of CD8 T cells in Susac syndrome. Each Susac syndrome patient had definite or probable disease by recently defined criteria. Bulk CD8+ and CD4+ cells came from magnetic negative isolation; CD8+ TEMRA by FACS. This CDR3 region has 16 residues. Looked up from germline, CDR1 is SGHVS and CDR2 is FQNEAQ. Trimming stripped 5 bases from V and 2 bases from J, with 18 bases between. RNA in amounts of about 0.45 to 1 ug was reverse transcribed with random hexamers. MiXCR, run by TCRdb on the immunoSEQ multiplex PCR reads, gives a single entry per CDR3 protein. Of around 150,000 distinct CDR3 sequences in the sample, 85% to 95% were seen once.

The clonotype comes from a human donor with Susac syndrome. The chain employs TRBV7-8 and TRBJ2-5, with D maybe TRBD1 (5 bases). The material sequenced was CD8+ T cells from PBMCs. CDR3 sequence (DNA): TGTGCCAGCAGCCCTTCATGGGTCAGGGATCAAGAGACCCAGTACTTC. Translating gives CASSPSWVRDQETQYF.